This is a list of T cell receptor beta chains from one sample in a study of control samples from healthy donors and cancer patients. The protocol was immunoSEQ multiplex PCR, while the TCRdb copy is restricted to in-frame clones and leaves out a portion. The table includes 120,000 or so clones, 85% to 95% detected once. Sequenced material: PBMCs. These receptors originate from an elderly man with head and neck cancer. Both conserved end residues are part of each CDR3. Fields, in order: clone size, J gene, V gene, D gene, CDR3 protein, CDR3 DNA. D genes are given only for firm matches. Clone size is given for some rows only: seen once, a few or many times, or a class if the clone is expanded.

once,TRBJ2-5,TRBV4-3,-,CASSQVGGAYQETQYF,TGCGCCAGCAGCCAAGTGGGGGGCGCTTACCAAGAGACCCAGTACTTC
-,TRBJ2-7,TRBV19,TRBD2,CASSWGSGSTSYEQYF,TGTGCCAGTAGTTGGGGTAGCGGGAGTACCTCCTACGAGCAGTACTTC
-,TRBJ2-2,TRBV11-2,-,CASSFGLVVGAGELFF,TGTGCCAGCAGCTTCGGATTAGTAGTAGGCGCCGGGGAGCTGTTTTTT
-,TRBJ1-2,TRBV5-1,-,CASSLTGTNYGYTF,TGCGCCAGCAGCTTAACCGGGACCAACTATGGCTACACCTTC
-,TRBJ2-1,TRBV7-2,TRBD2,CASSLAGTSGRGNEQFF,TGTGCCAGCAGCTTAGCCGGGACTAGCGGGAGGGGTAATGAGCAGTTCTTC
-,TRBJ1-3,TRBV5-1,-,CASSSIVGNTIYF,TGCGCCAGCAGTTCGATCGTCGGAAACACCATATATTTT
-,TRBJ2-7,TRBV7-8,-,CASSIGSDYEQYF,TGTGCCAGCAGCATCGGCTCCGACTACGAGCAGTACTTC
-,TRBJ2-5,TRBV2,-,CASSGPGGVGETQYF,TGTGCCAGCAGTGGGCCCGGTGGTGTAGGAGAGACCCAGTACTTC
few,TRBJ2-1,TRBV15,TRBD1,CATSKKGAPVTQFF,TGTGCCACCAGCAAAAAGGGGGCCCCCGTGACGCAGTTCTTC
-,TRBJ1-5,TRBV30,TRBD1,CAWSVPGQIFNQPQHF,TGTGCCTGGAGTGTACCGGGACAGATATTCAATCAGCCCCAGCATTTT
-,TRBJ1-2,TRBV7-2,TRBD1,CASSPHGTGANYGYTF,TGTGCCAGCAGCCCACACGGGACAGGAGCTAACTATGGCTACACCTTC
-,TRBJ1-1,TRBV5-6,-,CASSSKGGSRGTEAFF,TGTGCCAGCAGCTCCAAGGGGGGTTCGAGGGGCACTGAAGCTTTCTTT
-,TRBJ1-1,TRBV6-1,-,CASSELAANTEAFF,TGTGCCAGCAGTGAACTGGCAGCGAACACTGAAGCTTTCTTT
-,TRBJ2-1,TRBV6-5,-,CASSYSSASSYNEQFF,TGTGCCAGCAGTTACTCTAGCGCTAGCTCCTACAATGAGCAGTTCTTC
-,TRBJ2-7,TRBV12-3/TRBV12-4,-,CASSSQVGWEQYF,TGTGCCAGCAGTTCACAGGTGGGGTGGGAGCAGTACTTC
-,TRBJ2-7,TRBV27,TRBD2,CASSLFSGLAENYEQYF,TGTGCCAGCAGTTTATTTTCCGGACTAGCAGAAAATTACGAGCAGTACTTC
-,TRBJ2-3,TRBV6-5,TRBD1,CASRQGYGTDTQYF,TGTGCCAGCAGACAGGGGTATGGCACAGATACGCAGTATTTT